Sequencing of this T cell receptor (beta chain) was carried out in a study of identical twins. Unique molecular identifiers were present on cDNA, and template switching added a universal primer site. Via MiXCR, TCRdb re-called the 5' RACE reads, giving one row per CDR3 protein. The profile shows more than 400,000 distinct CDR3 sequences, roughly 15% of them singletons. V lost 5 bases and J lost 3; bases outside the gene matches: 4. Germline V lookup: CDR1 DFQATT, CDR2 SNEGSKA (reference sequence). There are 14 residues in the CDR3. A note on this clonotype: Its cognate antigen is unknown.

General study findings and limits: Excess sharing between twins was weaker in beta out-of-frame sequences. An excess of low generation probability was shown by twin-shared out-of-frame alpha sequences. Recombination models fit unrelated individuals' TCR alpha sharing but underestimated twins'.

This sample also appeared in a second study, on yellow fever vaccine responses in identical twins.

The sample taken for sequencing was CD4+ T cells sorted from blood. V usage is TRBV20-1 and J usage is TRBJ2-7, with TRBD2 matching over 13 bases. The source is a woman in her late teens or twenties in good health. The CDR3: CSAPGTSGVYEQYF. The CDR3 DNA reads TGCAGTGCTCCCGGGACTAGCGGGGTCTACGAGCAGTACTTC.